These T cell receptor beta chains were read from a single sample in a study of OX40 agonist ivuxolimab in advanced cancers. Assay used: immunoSEQ multiplex PCR; TCRdb lists only in-frame clones, some missing. This table holds tens of thousands of clones, about 85% found once. The sample was CD4+ or CD8+ T cells sorted from blood, taken in a trial of the OX40 agonist ivuxolimab. The source of these receptors is an adult with an advanced solid tumor such as melanoma, head and neck, liver or kidney cancer. The CDR3 runs from the conserved cysteine through the conserved F or W. A D gene is named only where the DNA matches it firmly. The size entry is marked missing in some rows and otherwise reads once, few, many or a size class.

>NA|NA|TRBJ2-1|TRBV2
TGTGCCAGCAGGGGGTTGCTGGCCAGGGCGAACTTAAATGAGCAGTTCTTC
CASRGLLARANLNEQFF
>NA|NA|TRBJ1-4|TRBV7-2
TGTGCCAGCAGCTTACGTGGGCGGGCAACTAATGAAAAACTGTTTTTT
CASSLRGRATNEKLFF
>NA|NA|TRBJ2-1|TRBV27
TGTGCCAGCAGTTTGACTACCCCGGCTAGCCGATCCAATGAGCAGTTCTTC
CASSLTTPASRSNEQFF
>NA|NA|TRBJ2-7|TRBV29-1
TGCAGCGTTGAGGGTCCCGGCGAGCAGTACTTC
CSVEGPGEQYF
>few|NA|TRBJ1-5|TRBV5-4
TGTGCCAGCAGCTTGGGAGGCGGTCGCAGTCAGCCCCAGCATTTT
CASSLGGGRSQPQHF
>few|NA|TRBJ2-7|TRBV14
TGTGCCAGCAGCCAAGTCCTATTTTGGGGCGACGAGCAGTACTTC
CASSQVLFWGDEQYF
>NA|NA|TRBJ2-5|TRBV27
TGTGCCAGCAGTTTCCTCGGGGGAGAATGGGCGACCCAGTACTTC
CASSFLGGEWATQYF
>NA|TRBD1|TRBJ2-3|TRBV18
TGTGCCAGCTCACCGCCGACAGGGGTGGATACGCAGTATTTT
CASSPPTGVDTQYF
>NA|NA|TRBJ1-2|TRBV6-5
TGTGCCAGCAGTTACAAGGCCAGTAACTATGGTTACACCTTC
CASSYKASNYGYTF
>NA|NA|TRBJ2-7|TRBV30
TGTGCCTGGAGTGGGGTCCGCGAGCAGTACTTC
CAWSGVREQYF
>NA|TRBD2|TRBJ2-5|TRBV7-2
TGTGCCAGCAGCTTATTGGGACTAGAAGAGACCCAGTACTTC
CASSLLGLEETQYF
>NA|NA|TRBJ2-4|TRBV2
TGTGCCAGCAGCGCGACTTCCGTGGCCAAAAACATTCAGTACTTC
CASSATSVAKNIQYF
>NA|TRBD1|TRBJ1-2|TRBV29-1
TGCAGCGTTGAAGTAGTGGGGACAGGCTATGGCTACACCTTC
CSVEVVGTGYGYTF
>NA|TRBD2|TRBJ2-3|TRBV20-1
TGCAGTGCCTGGGAGCGGGGGCAGTATTTT
CSAWERGQYF
>NA|TRBD2|TRBJ2-1|TRBV4-3
TGCGCCAGCAGCCAAGAGGGGGCGGGAGGGCCCTACAATGAGCAGTTCTTC
CASSQEGAGGPYNEQFF
>few|NA|TRBJ2-7|TRBV5-6
TGTGCCAGCAGCTTGAGTGTGGACGAGCAGTACTTC
CASSLSVDEQYF
>NA|TRBD1|TRBJ1-4|TRBV29-1
TGCAGCGTTGCCCGGACAGGGGGCAGGGATGAAAAACTGTTTTTT
CSVARTGGRDEKLFF
>NA|NA|TRBJ1-1|TRBV4-1
TGCGCCAGCAGCCAAGGTAGGGGGGAGAACACTGAAGCTTTCTTT
CASSQGRGENTEAFF
>NA|TRBD1|TRBJ1-3|TRBV14
TGTGCCAGCAGCAACAGGGGCTCTGGAAACACCATATATTTT
CASSNRGSGNTIYF
>NA|TRBD2|TRBJ2-3|TRBV7-2
TGTGCCAGCAGCTTAGCTATGCTAGCGGGCACAGATACGCAGTATTTT
CASSLAMLAGTDTQYF
>NA|TRBD2|TRBJ2-1|TRBV11-2
TGTGCCAGCAGCTTAGATATCCTAGCGGGTGACAATGAGCAGTTCTTC
CASSLDILAGDNEQFF
>once|NA|TRBJ1-1|TRBV6-6
TGTGCCAGCAGATTTAGTCTGAACACTGAAGCTTTCTTT
CASRFSLNTEAFF
>NA|NA|TRBJ1-2|TRBV5-1
TGCGCCAGCAGCTTTGCAGGGGCTGGCTACACCTTC
CASSFAGAGYTF
>NA|NA|TRBJ2-7|TRBV4-2
TGTGCCAGCAGCCAATCTCCGGTCTACGAGCAGTACTTC
CASSQSPVYEQYF
>once|TRBD2|TRBJ2-1|TRBV4-2
TGTGCCAGCAGCCAAGATAGAATAGCGGGAGACAATGAGCAGTTCTTC
CASSQDRIAGDNEQFF
>NA|NA|TRBJ2-3|TRBV7-2
TGTGCCAGCAGCTTAAGGACAGAGGTTTCTTTT
CASSLRTEVSF
>NA|TRBD1|TRBJ1-2|TRBV5-1
TGCGCCAGCAGCTTGGAGGGGACAGTCGATGGCTACACCTTC
CASSLEGTVDGYTF
>once|TRBD1|TRBJ2-3|TRBV28
TGTGCCAGCAGCTACGCCCGACAGGGGTTCCCAGATACGCAGTATTTT
CASSYARQGFPDTQYF
>NA|NA|TRBJ2-5|TRBV7-8
TGTGCCAGCAGCTCACCGTTTTCGAAAGAGACCCAGTACTTC
CASSSPFSKETQYF
>NA|NA|TRBJ2-7|TRBV7-9
TGTGCCAGCAGCTTTCGGGGGGCGGCCGAGCAGTACTTC
CASSFRGAAEQYF
>NA|NA|TRBJ2-5|TRBV20-1
TGCAGTGCTAGCGGGGGAGAGACCCAGTACTTC
CSASGGETQYF
>NA|NA|TRBJ1-6|TRBV28
TGTGCCAGCAGTCCGCCGACACCGAGGAATTCACCCCTCCACTTT
CASSPPTPRNSPLHF
>NA|NA|TRBJ1-1|TRBV11-1
TGTGCCAGCAGCTTAACACCCCCTTCGGCTTTCTTT
CASSLTPPSAFF
>NA|NA|TRBJ2-6|TRBV27
TGTGCCAGCAAGACGGGGCCGACTGGGGCCAACGTCCTGACTTTC
CASKTGPTGANVLTF